This T cell receptor beta chain was captured in a study of blood T cells in healthy people across ages. Points from the study as a whole: Among long-lived donors, naive CD4+ cells were more numerous and diversity higher than in aged donors.

CDR3 length: 15 residues. CDR1 and CDR2 from the germline V gene are MNHEY and SVGEGT. For the second PCR, which ran for 7 to 11 cycles, a sample-barcoded 5' primer and a J-beta primer mix were used. TCRdb called the 5' RACE reads again in MiXCR, with one record for every CDR3 protein. The table has roughly 2 million distinct CDR3 sequences, 49% seen once. Remarks on this clonotype: No antigen is known for it.

V and J are TRBV6-2 or TRBV6-3 and TRBJ2-4; 9 bases line up with TRBD1. The J call may be incorrect, as the DNA end agrees better with TRBJ2-7. Sequenced: blood. The origin of this receptor is a woman in her thirties or forties in good health. CDR3 in amino acids: CASSYLGQGLNEQYF. The CDR3 bases are TGTGCCAGCAGTTACTTGGGACAGGGTTTGAACGAGCAGTACTTC.